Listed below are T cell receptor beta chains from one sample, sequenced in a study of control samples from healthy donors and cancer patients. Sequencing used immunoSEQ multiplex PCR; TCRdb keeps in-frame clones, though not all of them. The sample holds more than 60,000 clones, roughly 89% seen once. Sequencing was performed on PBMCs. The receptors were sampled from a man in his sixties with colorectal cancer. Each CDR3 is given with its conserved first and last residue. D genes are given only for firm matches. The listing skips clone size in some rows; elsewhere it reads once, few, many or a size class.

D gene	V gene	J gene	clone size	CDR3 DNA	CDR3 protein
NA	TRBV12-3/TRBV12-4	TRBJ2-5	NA	TGTGCCACCCGCCAAGGCCCCGGGGAGACCCAGTACTTC	CATRQGPGETQYF
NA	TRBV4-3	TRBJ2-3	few	TGCGCCAGCAGCCAAGAATCAGGGGTAGATACGCAGTATTTT	CASSQESGVDTQYF
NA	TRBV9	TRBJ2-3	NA	TGTGCCAGCAGCGAGTTAGCGGGCACAGATACGCAGTATTTT	CASSELAGTDTQYF
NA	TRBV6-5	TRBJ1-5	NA	TGTGCCAGCCCACCAGTCAGGCTGCCCCAGCATTTT	CASPPVRLPQHF
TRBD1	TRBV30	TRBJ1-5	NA	TGTGCCTGGACAGGGGGCGCGGGACAGCCCCAGCATTTT	CAWTGGAGQPQHF
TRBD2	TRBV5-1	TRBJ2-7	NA	TGCGCCAGCAGCTTGAACGTAGCGGGGGTGCGGGAGCAGTACTTC	CASSLNVAGVREQYF
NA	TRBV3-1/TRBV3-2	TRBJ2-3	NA	TGTGCCAGCAGCCAAGGATGGGGGGCGGGCACAGATACGCAGTATTTT	CASSQGWGAGTDTQYF
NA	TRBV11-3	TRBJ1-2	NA	TGTGCCAGCAGCCTCCGGGGGTATGGCTACACCTTC	CASSLRGYGYTF
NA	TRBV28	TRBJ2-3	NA	TGTGCCAGCAGTTTGCCTAGGATCTTTACGCAGTATTTT	CASSLPRIFTQYF
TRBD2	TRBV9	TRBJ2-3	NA	TGTGCCAGCAGCCCTTCAGCGGGGGGGTTAGATACGCAGTATTTT	CASSPSAGGLDTQYF
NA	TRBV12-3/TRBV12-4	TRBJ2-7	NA	TGTGCCAGCAGGGGAAGCGCCGGCTACGAGCAGTACTTC	CASRGSAGYEQYF
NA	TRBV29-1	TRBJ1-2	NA	TGCAGCGGAGGGTGGACGGAAGATGGCTACACCTTC	CSGGWTEDGYTF